Below are 28 T cell receptor beta chains sequenced from a single sample in a study of OX40 agonist ivuxolimab in advanced cancers. Here immunoSEQ multiplex PCR was the method, and the copy in TCRdb shows in-frame clones only, minus some. The sample holds tens of thousands of clones, 80% to 95% seen once. Sequences were derived from CD4+ or CD8+ T cells sorted from blood, sampled in a trial of the OX40 agonist ivuxolimab. These receptors all come from an adult with an advanced solid tumor such as melanoma, head and neck, liver or kidney cancer.

The chain combines TRBV7-9 with TRBJ1-2; the match to TRBD1 covers 9 bases. This CDR3 is built from 15 residues. V trimming: 4 bases; J trimming: 6 bases; junction bases outside the gene matches: 9. Germline V gene data show CDR1 as SEHNR and CDR2 as FQNEAQ (reference sequence). For the CDR3, the DNA is TGTGCCAGCAGCTCAATCGGGGACAGGGTAGATGGCTACACCTTC. This codes for CASSSIGDRVDGYTF.

The rearrangement joins TRBV5-8 to TRBJ1-5, with a tentative D call TRBD1 (6 bases). Germline values: CDR1 SGHTS, CDR2 YDEGEE. This CDR3 is built from 15 residues. V was pared by 1 base and J by 5 bases, with 13 bases between. The CDR3 spells CASSLLYREDQPQHF. DNA of the CDR3: TGTGCCAGCAGCTTGTTGTACAGGGAGGATCAGCCCCAGCATTTT.

The chain combines TRBV9 with TRBJ2-2; the D gene is possibly TRBD2 (6 bases). V lost 4 bases and J 4 bases, leaving 17 bases between the germline ends. The CDR3 spans 16 residues. Looked up from germline, CDR1 is SGDLS and CDR2 is YYNGEE. The CDR3 sequence is CASSSRGGAGTGELFF. Written as DNA, the CDR3 is TGTGCCAGCAGCTCGCGGGGTGGGGCGGGCACCGGGGAGCTGTTTTTT.

The chain is built from TRBV7-7 and TRBJ2-2; possibly TRBD1 for D (6 bases). The CDR3 is made up of 14 amino acids. V was cut by 4 bases and J by 1 base, with 7 bases left in between. Germline V CDR1 and CDR2: SSHAT, FNYEAQ (reference sequence). The CDR3 protein is CASSSGQNTGELFF. DNA of the CDR3: TGTGCCAGCAGCTCGGGACAGAACACCGGGGAGCTGTTTTTT.

DNA for the CDR3: TGTGCCAGCAGCGTGCCCGGGACTAGCGGGGCGGAGACCCAGTACTTC. The encoded protein is CASSVPGTSGAETQYF. V gene TRBV9 combines with J gene TRBJ2-5; TRBD2 matches at 13 bases. Per germline, CDR1 SGDLS and CDR2 YYNGEE. This CDR3 is built from 16 residues. V was pared by 2 bases and J by 5 bases, with 6 bases of the junction left unmatched. Full variable domain (missing parts from reference TRBV9 and TRBJ2-5): DSGVTQTPKHLITATGQRVTLRCSPRSGDLSVYWYQQSLDQGLQFLIQYYNGEERAKGNILERFSAQQFPDLHSELNLSSLELGDSALYFCASSVPGTSGAETQYFGPGTRLLVL.

The chain uses TRBV5-1 and TRBJ2-1, with 7 bases identical to TRBD2. The germline gives CDR1 SGHRS, CDR2 YFSETQ. CDR3 length: 15 amino acids. V was clipped by 5 bases and J by 0 bases; unmatched bases: 5. The CDR3 sequence: CASSDGGSSYNEQFF. CDR3 coding DNA: TGCGCCAGCAGTGACGGCGGGAGCTCCTACAATGAGCAGTTCTTC. Supplemented by reference TRBV5-1 and TRBJ2-1, the full variable domain reads KAGVTQTPRYLIKTRGQQVTLSCSPISGHRSVSWYQQTPGQGLQFLFEYFSETQRNKGNFPGRFSGRQFSNSRSEMNVSTLELGDSALYLCASSDGGSSYNEQFFGPGTRLTVL.

The V and J genes are TRBV19 and TRBJ2-2; 16 bases fit TRBD2. With V trimmed by 5 bases and J by 5 bases, 2 bases remained unmatched. The CDR3 totals 16 residues. In germline, CDR1 is LNHDA, CDR2 SQIVND (reference sequence). CDR3 protein: CASSPGLAGGTGELFF. CDR3 DNA: TGTGCCAGTAGTCCGGGACTAGCGGGAGGGACCGGGGAGCTGTTTTTT.

J is TRBJ2-3 and V is TRBV7-7, with TRBD1 identical over 7 bases. This CDR3 spans 15 amino acids. Germline CDR1 is SSHAT and CDR2 is FNYEAQ (reference sequence). With V trimmed by 5 bases and J by 1 base, 6 bases remained unmatched. CDR3 sequence: CASSPGTVGTDTQYF. The CDR3 nucleotides read TGTGCCAGCAGCCCAGGGACAGTTGGCACAGATACGCAGTATTTT.

V usage is TRBV11-2 and J usage is TRBJ2-3; 11 nucleotides line up with TRBD2. CDR1 and CDR2 (germline): SGHAT, FQNNGV. J was trimmed by 0 bases and V by 5 bases; bases with no gene match: 4. The CDR3 sequence is 16 residues long. CDR3 in DNA: TGTGCCAGCAGCCCTACTAGCGGGAGAAGCACAGATACGCAGTATTTT. It encodes CASSPTSGRSTDTQYF. The variable domain in full, with the rest retrieved from reference TRBV11-2 and TRBJ2-3, is EAGVAQSPRYKIIEKRQSVAFWCNPISGHATLYWYQQILGQGPKLLIQFQNNGVVDDSQLPKDRFSAERLKGVDSTLKIQPAKLEDSAVYLCASSPTSGRSTDTQYFGPGTRLTVL.

This rearrangement joins TRBV18 to TRBJ2-7; D is unclear. The germline V gene encodes CDR1 KGHSH and CDR2 LQKENI. This CDR3 comprises 15 residues. V lost 0 bases and J lost 2, with 11 bases in between. The CDR3 reads CASSPPSDSTYEQYF. As DNA, the CDR3 is TGTGCCAGCTCACCACCGTCAGATAGTACCTACGAGCAGTACTTC.

CDR3 nucleotides: TGTGCCAGCAGCCCCGGACTAGCGTTATATGAGCAGTTCTTC. Protein product: CASSPGLALYEQFF. This chain uses TRBV5-4 with TRBJ2-1; 9 nucleotides align to TRBD2. Trimming removed 4 bases from V and 8 bases from J; junction bases left unmatched: 7. This CDR3 has 14 amino acids. Looked up from germline, CDR1 is SGHNT and CDR2 is YYREEE (reference sequence).

The chain combines TRBV10-3 with TRBJ1-4; no clear D gene. V shed 4 bases and J shed 8 bases, with 11 bases lying between them. There are 13 residues in the CDR3. CDR1 is ENHRY and CDR2 is SYGVKD in the germline V gene. CDR3 protein: CAISVEIYEKLFF. The CDR3 DNA reads TGTGCCATCAGTGTTGAGATATACGAAAAACTGTTTTTT.

Of note for this clone: The sample contains more than one DNA sequence encoding this CDR3. The chain recombines TRBV18 with TRBJ1-1; no firm D call. Germline CDR1 KGHSH, CDR2 LQKENI. The CDR3 runs 13 residues. Trimming removed 2 bases from V and 1 base from J, with 5 bases in between. The CDR3 DNA reads TGTGCCAGCTCACCAAGGGAGAACACTGAAGCTTTCTTT. Residues: CASSPRENTEAFF. Together with reference TRBV18 and TRBJ1-1, the CDR3 gives the full variable domain: NAGVMQNPRHLVRRRGQEARLRCSPMKGHSHVYWYRQLPEEGLKFMVYLQKENIIDESGMPKERFSAEFPKEGPSILRIQQVVRGDSAAYFCASSPRENTEAFFGQGTRLTVV.

This clone has a single count. The genes are TRBV19 and TRBJ2-7, with 8 bases that match TRBD1. Per germline, CDR1 LNHDA and CDR2 SQIVND (reference sequence). This CDR3 spans 16 amino acids. With V trimmed by 3 bases and J by 0 bases, 7 bases remained unmatched. The CDR3 coding sequence is TGTGCCAGTAGTATCGGCAGGGGGCGAAACTCCTACGAGCAGTACTTC. It encodes CASSIGRGRNSYEQYF.

The chain is built from TRBV11-3 and TRBJ2-5; 7 nucleotides agree with TRBD1. The J call may be mistaken, given a closer DNA end match to TRBJ2-7. This CDR3 has 15 amino acids. Looked up from germline, CDR1 is SGHNT and CDR2 is YENEEA. CDR3 sequence reads: CASSFAPTGPYEQYF. As DNA, the CDR3 is TGTGCCAGCAGCTTCGCCCCGACAGGGCCCTACGAGCAGTACTTC.

This chain joins TRBV6-5 and TRBJ1-2; the match to TRBD1 covers 7 bases. V gave up 2 bases and J gave up 6 bases; unmatched junction bases: 3. The CDR3 is 13 amino acids. CDR1 is MNHEY, CDR2 SVGAGI, per germline. In nucleotides, the CDR3 is TGTGCCAGCAGTTACGGGACAGAGAATGGCTACACCTTC. Translating it yields CASSYGTENGYTF.

The chain has TRBV5-1 and TRBJ1-4; 8 nucleotides line up with TRBD1. This CDR3 is 15 amino acids long. Germline-derived CDR1 and CDR2 are SGHRS and YFSETQ. The junction had 6 bases not matched to a gene; V was cut back by 0 bases and J by 8 bases. CDR3 bases: TGCGCCAGCAGCTTGGGACAGGGGCCTAGCGAAAAACTGTTTTTT. Protein: CASSLGQGPSEKLFF.

V and J are TRBV5-1 and TRBJ2-3; TRBD2 matches at 7 bases. The germline V gene has CDR1 SGHRS and CDR2 YFSETQ. This CDR3 region has 15 residues. V was pared by 0 bases and J by 6 bases, with 7 bases of the junction left unmatched. CDR3 in amino acids: CASSLVREVGDTQYF. The DNA of the CDR3 is TGCGCCAGCAGCTTGGTACGGGAGGTGGGGGATACGCAGTATTTT. The full variable domain, in which reference TRBV5-1 and TRBJ2-3 provide the parts outside the CDR3, is KAGVTQTPRYLIKTRGQQVTLSCSPISGHRSVSWYQQTPGQGLQFLFEYFSETQRNKGNFPGRFSGRQFSNSRSEMNVSTLELGDSALYLCASSLVREVGDTQYFGPGTRLTVL.

Here the CDR3 DNA reads TGCAGCGGAAAACTAGCGGGATACAATGAGCAGTTCTTC. This codes for CSGKLAGYNEQFF. The rearrangement uses TRBV29-1 and TRBJ2-1; 10 bases are a match to TRBD2. V gave up 7 bases and J gave up 4 bases; unmatched junction bases: 4. The length of the CDR3 is 13 residues. Germline loops: CDR1 SQVTM, CDR2 ANQGSEA.

A word on this clone: The junction and the germline gene differ at one end; a read error may be behind it. This chain uses TRBV27 with TRBJ2-1; 11 nucleotides line up with TRBD2. The CDR3 runs to 17 residues. Germline assignment: CDR1 MNHEY and CDR2 SMNVEV (reference sequence). The CDR3 coding sequence is TGTGCCAGCAGTTACAGTAGCGGGAGGGCCATTAGGAATGAGCAGCTCTTC. This encodes CASSYSSGRAIRNEQLF.

V and J are TRBV6-1 and TRBJ2-3, with 9 positions matching TRBD1. This CDR3 is 14 amino acids long. The germline V gene has CDR1 MNHNS and CDR2 SASEGT. Losses at the gene ends were 3 bases for V and 6 bases for J; bases not matched to a gene: 4. As DNA, the CDR3 is TGTGCCAGCAGTGAGCGGACAGGGGTCGATACGCAGTATTTT. It encodes CASSERTGVDTQYF.

The rearrangement uses TRBV19 and TRBJ2-2; tentative D call: TRBD2 (5 bases). The V end lost 3 bases, the J end lost 7 bases, and 12 bases lay between the germline ends. The CDR3 contains 14 residues. Germline loops: CDR1 LNHDA, CDR2 SQIVND (reference sequence). The CDR3 DNA reads as TGTGCCAGTAGTATTGAGTGGAGCGGCGGGGAGCTGTTTTTT. Translated: CASSIEWSGGELFF.

This chain joins TRBV18 and TRBJ2-2; weak D call: TRBD2 (7 bases). Trimming removed 3 bases from V and 3 bases from J, with 11 bases in between. The CDR3 extends over 15 amino acids. Germline assignment: CDR1 KGHSH and CDR2 LQKENI. The CDR3 sequence: CASSPAGADTGELFF. The CDR3 DNA sequence: TGTGCCAGCTCACCTGCGGGGGCTGACACCGGGGAGCTGTTTTTT.

This clone was seen a single time. The CDR3 protein is CASSLTQETQYF. CDR3 sequence (DNA): TGTGCCAGCAGTCTTACACAAGAGACCCAGTACTTC. V and J are TRBV25-1 and TRBJ2-5; D uncertain. V lost 5 bases to trimming and J lost 2 bases, with 6 bases between them. There are 12 residues in the CDR3. Germline values: CDR1 MGHDK, CDR2 SYGVNS.

The chain is built from TRBV23-1 and TRBJ1-5; 11 bases map to TRBD1. TRBV23-1 is an ORF; its function is uncertain. This CDR3 region has 15 residues. J was trimmed by 7 bases and V by 6 bases; bases with no gene match: 8. CDR3 residues: CASSRTGGAGQPQHF. DNA for the CDR3: TGCGCCAGCAGCCGGACAGGGGGCGCGGGGCAGCCCCAGCATTTT.

The rearrangement joins TRBV27 to TRBJ2-7, with TRBD1 identical over 7 bases. Germline assignment: CDR1 MNHEY and CDR2 SMNVEV (reference sequence). CDR3 length equals 16 residues. J gave up 7 bases and V 6 bases, and 18 bases lay outside the gene matches. CDR3 nucleotides: TGTGCCAGCAGCCTACGACAGGGCAGAGCTGGTTATGAGCAGTACTTC. This gives the protein CASSLRQGRAGYEQYF.

The chain has TRBV5-4 and TRBJ2-3; 11 bases are a match to TRBD2. In germline, CDR1 is SGHNT, CDR2 YYREEE (reference sequence). Trimming took 2 bases from V and 3 from J; bases not matched to a gene: 5. The CDR3 contains 16 residues. CDR3 amino acids: CASSLLAGVSTDTQYF. The CDR3 nucleotides read TGTGCCAGCAGCTTACTAGCGGGAGTAAGTACAGATACGCAGTATTTT.

This clone was seen a single time. The chain couples TRBV19 to TRBJ2-1; 10 bases line up with TRBD2. Germline V CDR1 and CDR2: LNHDA, SQIVND (reference sequence). This CDR3 has 14 amino acids. The trim removed 10 bases at V and 3 bases at J, leaving 6 bases unmatched. This CDR3 is CATKLAGIYNEQFF. The CDR3 DNA is TGTGCCACCAAACTAGCGGGGATCTACAATGAGCAGTTCTTC.